The 31 T cell receptor beta chains below all came from one sample that was sequenced in a study of graft-versus-host responses after intestinal transplantation. The data were produced by immunoSEQ multiplex PCR, yet TCRdb's version contains in-frame clones alone and is incomplete. The table records more than 50,000 clones, approximately 88% of them present only once. Processing of graft tissue released intraepithelial and lamina propria lymphocytes. The sequences come from ileum tissue, collected 350 to 400 days after transplant. The receptors shown here come from a human patient who received an intestinal transplant, so some T cells may come from the graft donor.

J is TRBJ1-1 and V is TRBV5-1, with D unclear. This CDR3 contains 12 residues. The ends were cut back, 2 bases at V and 1 base at J, with 3 bases in the middle. The germline V gene encodes CDR1 SGHRS and CDR2 YFSETQ. CDR3 nucleotides: TGCGCCAGCAGCTTCGGGAACACTGAAGCTTTCTTT. Encoded protein: CASSFGNTEAFF.

This chain links TRBV6-5 with TRBJ2-4; 8 bases agree with TRBD2. The germline gives CDR1 MNHEY, CDR2 SVGAGI. This CDR3 contains 13 residues. V lost 2 bases to trimming and J lost 8 bases; unmatched junction nucleotides: 2. The CDR3 sequence: CASSYIGGDIQYF. The CDR3 DNA reads as TGTGCCAGCAGTTACATCGGGGGGGACATTCAGTACTTC.

This CDR3 is CASSFALEQYF. For the CDR3, the DNA is TGTGCCAGCAGTTTCGCGCTCGAGCAGTACTTC. The J gene is TRBJ2-7, the V gene TRBV28; D gene unclear. The CDR3 loop spans 11 amino acids. Trimming removed 3 bases at V and 6 bases at J, with 6 bases between. Germline loops: CDR1 MDHEN, CDR2 SYDVKM.

As for this clone: The junction shows a germline mismatch at one end, possibly a read error. V usage is TRBV2 and J usage is TRBJ1-3; 9 bases are shared with TRBD1. Germline V gene lookup returns CDR1 SNHLY and CDR2 FYNNEI. The CDR3 sequence is 14 residues long. The CDR3 region has the DNA TGTGCCAGCAGTCAACAGGGGGCTGGAAACGCCATATATTTT. As protein: CASSQQGAGNAIYF.

The chain recombines TRBV7-2 with TRBJ2-7; 10 nucleotides align to TRBD2. The CDR3 has 14 amino acids. V lost 8 bases and J lost 2; bases outside the gene matches: 6. In germline, CDR1 is SGHTA, CDR2 FQGNSA. The CDR3 DNA sequence: TGTGCCAGCGTAAGAGCGGGAGGGCCCTACGAGCAGTACTTC. Translated, it gives CASVRAGGPYEQYF.

The chain has TRBV6-5 and TRBJ2-1; no firm D call. The CDR3 has 13 residues. The germline V and J ends were trimmed by 5 bases and 5 bases, with 10 bases remaining between them. In germline, CDR1 is MNHEY, CDR2 SVGAGI. CDR3 coding DNA: TGTGCCAGCAGTGATCTGCAGAACAATGAGCAGTTCTTC. This gives the protein CASSDLQNNEQFF.

V gene TRBV19 combines with J gene TRBJ1-1, with D tentatively TRBD1 (6 bases). Germline lookup yields CDR1 LNHDA and CDR2 SQIVND (reference sequence). Trimming took 5 bases from V and 7 from J, leaving 20 bases between them. This CDR3 has 15 residues. The CDR3 reads CASSQKQGREDEAFF. The CDR3 coding sequence is TGTGCCAGTAGTCAAAAACAGGGACGAGAGGATGAAGCTTTCTTT.

This rearrangement joins TRBV29-1 to TRBJ1-1; D gene unclear. CDR3 length: 11 amino acids. Per the germline V gene, CDR1 is SQVTM and CDR2 is ANQGSEA. V lost 7 bases, J lost 2 bases, and 8 bases lay in between. This chain's CDR3 is CSAGSNTEAFF. CDR3 sequence (DNA): TGCAGCGCAGGTAGTAACACTGAAGCTTTCTTT.

V usage is TRBV6-1 and J usage is TRBJ2-5, with D maybe TRBD2 (5 bases). The J call may be in error: the DNA end matches TRBJ2-7 better. CDR1 and CDR2 (germline): MNHNS, SASEGT. CDR3 length equals 15 residues. The CDR3 loop reads CASSERWESTYEQYF. CDR3 in DNA: TGTGCCAGCAGTGAACGGTGGGAGTCTACCTACGAGCAGTACTTC.

The chain is built from TRBV9 and TRBJ2-3; 11 bases match TRBD2. V was pared by 0 bases and J by 5 bases, with 5 bases of the junction left unmatched. The CDR3 is made up of 16 amino acids. Germline loops: CDR1 SGDLS, CDR2 YYNGEE. The CDR3 is CASSVAASGRKDTQYF. In DNA form, the CDR3 reads TGTGCCAGCAGCGTAGCAGCTAGCGGGAGGAAAGATACGCAGTATTTT.

The rearrangement uses TRBV9 and TRBJ2-5; D is possibly TRBD1 (7 bases). Germline V gene data show CDR1 as SGDLS and CDR2 as YYNGEE. This CDR3 has 14 amino acids. Trimming removed 0 bases from V and 5 bases from J, with 11 bases in between. CDR3 bases: TGTGCCAGCAGCGTAGCGGCAGGGGGGGAGACCCAGTACTTC. Protein: CASSVAAGGETQYF.

The V gene is TRBV6-1, the J gene TRBJ2-7; a possible D gene is TRBD1 (5 bases). Deletions cut 5 bases from V and 2 bases from J, with 13 bases between. The CDR3 sequence is 14 residues long. Germline V lookup: CDR1 MNHNS, CDR2 SASEGT. The CDR3 region has the DNA TGTGCCAGCAGTCCTAACCCAGGGCCCTACGAGCAGTACTTC. This translates into CASSPNPGPYEQYF.

The rearrangement uses TRBV5-4 and TRBJ2-3, with D hard to call. The CDR3 sequence is 14 residues long. The V end lost 0 bases, the J end lost 1 base, and 6 bases lay between the germline ends. Looked up from germline, CDR1 is SGHNT and CDR2 is YYREEE (reference sequence). CDR3 in DNA: TGTGCCAGCAGCTTGGACGGAGGCACAGATACGCAGTATTTT. Protein sequence: CASSLDGGTDTQYF.

The chain is built from TRBV5-6 and TRBJ2-3, with D perhaps matching TRBD2 (6 bases). The CDR3 totals 15 residues. The germline CDR1 and CDR2 sequences are SGHDT and YYEEEE. Trimming stripped 1 base from V and 4 bases from J, with 13 bases between. CDR3 nucleotides: TGTGCCAGCAGCTTGCACGTGCGGGGCCCAGATACGCAGTATTTT. Its protein product is CASSLHVRGPDTQYF.

This chain uses TRBV27 with TRBJ2-3; weak D call: TRBD1 (5 bases). CDR1 is MNHEY and CDR2 is SMNVEV in the germline V gene (reference sequence). This CDR3 region has 14 residues. With 2 bases removed from V and 2 bases from J, the gap between germline ends came to 8 bases. The CDR3 nucleotides are TGTGCCAGCAGTTTAGACAGCCTCACAGATACGCAGTATTTT. This sequence encodes CASSLDSLTDTQYF.

This clone was picked up a small number of times. The chain has TRBV6-1 and TRBJ2-3; 9 positions match TRBD2. Germline V lookup: CDR1 MNHNS, CDR2 SASEGT. V was clipped by 8 bases and J by 7 bases; unmatched bases: 13. The CDR3 totals 15 residues. CDR3 coding DNA: TGTGCCAGCCTCTACGGAGACGGGACTAGCAATACGCAGTATTTT. Translated: CASLYGDGTSNTQYF.

The J gene is TRBJ1-3, the V gene TRBV5-1; D is uncertain. V was shortened by 6 bases and J by 1 base, with 8 bases between the two germline ends. The CDR3 loop spans 13 amino acids. Germline V lookup: CDR1 SGHRS, CDR2 YFSETQ. The chain's CDR3 is CASKRGSGNTIYF. CDR3 DNA sequence: TGCGCCAGCAAACGGGGTTCTGGAAACACCATATATTTT.

The CDR3, as DNA: TGTGCCTGGAGTGTCGGACTAGCGGGTTACGAGCAGTACTTC. Amino acid sequence: CAWSVGLAGYEQYF. The V call is TRBV30, the J call TRBJ2-7; 11 bases are shared with TRBD2. CDR1 GTSNPN and CDR2 SVGIG come from the germline V gene (reference sequence). There are 14 residues in the CDR3. The V segment lost 0 bases and the J segment 4 bases; nucleotides outside the gene matches: 2. Supplemented by reference TRBV30 and TRBJ2-7, the full variable domain reads SQTIHQWPATLVQPVGSPLSLECTVEGTSNPNLYWYRQAAGRGLQLLFYSVGIGQISSEVPQNLSASRPQDRQFILSSKKLLLSDSGFYLCAWSVGLAGYEQYFGPGTRLTVT.

The CDR3 sequence is CASRPGQGSYTF. CDR3 in DNA: TGTGCCAGCAGGCCGGGACAGGGAAGCTACACCTTC. This chain links TRBV6-5 with TRBJ1-2; 9 nucleotides line up with TRBD1. Germline CDR1 MNHEY, CDR2 SVGAGI. V dropped 6 bases and J dropped 9; count of bases not matched to a gene: 5. The CDR3 has 12 amino acids.

The chain uses TRBV30 and TRBJ2-7; a possible D gene is TRBD2 (6 bases). Trimming cost V 2 bases and J 5 bases, with 13 bases left between them. The CDR3 contains 13 residues. The germline V gene encodes CDR1 GTSNPN and CDR2 SVGIG (reference sequence). CDR3 sequence (DNA): TGTGCCTGGAGTCAATCGGACTATAACGAGCAGTACTTC. This sequence encodes CAWSQSDYNEQYF.

This clone was detected only once. The chain is built from TRBV6-1 and TRBJ1-1; D is ambiguous. This CDR3 region has 14 residues. Trimming left V 6 bases short and J 3 bases short, with 14 bases between. In germline, CDR1 is MNHNS, CDR2 SASEGT. The DNA of the CDR3 is TGTGCCAGCAGCCCCTCGGGAGGGTACACTGAAGCTTTCTTT. Encoded protein: CASSPSGGYTEAFF.

This clone was seen once. The rearrangement uses TRBV5-6 and TRBJ1-2; no definite D call. This CDR3 spans 17 amino acids. V was cut by 3 bases and J by 3 bases, with 21 bases left in between. Germline lookup yields CDR1 SGHDT and CDR2 YYEEEE. The CDR3 region is CASSYPPEHHNYYGYTF. As DNA, the CDR3 is TGTGCCAGCAGCTATCCACCAGAACACCATAACTACTATGGCTACACCTTC.

The chain uses TRBV2 and TRBJ1-1; a possible D gene is TRBD1 (5 bases). Trimming removed 4 bases from V and 1 base from J, with 13 bases in between. The germline V gene has CDR1 SNHLY and CDR2 FYNNEI. The CDR3 sequence is 15 residues long. CDR3 in amino acids: CASSVMGVENTEAFF. The CDR3 bases are TGTGCCAGCAGTGTAATGGGGGTGGAGAACACTGAAGCTTTCTTT.

The chain uses TRBV5-1 and TRBJ1-2, with a tentative D call TRBD1 (5 bases). CDR1 SGHRS and CDR2 YFSETQ come from the germline V gene. Deletions cut 0 bases from V and 2 bases from J, with 11 bases between. The CDR3 is made up of 15 amino acids. The CDR3 loop reads CASSLAEGLNYGYTF. The CDR3 DNA reads as TGCGCCAGCAGCTTGGCCGAGGGGCTGAACTATGGCTACACCTTC.

The chain joins TRBV6-7 to TRBJ1-2, with TRBD1 as a possible D gene (6 bases). TRBV6-7 is labeled an ORF, and its function is uncertain. This CDR3 comprises 10 residues. Trimming took off 5 bases at V and 9 bases at J, with 7 bases between the two ends. CDR3 sequence: CASSRGSYTF. Here the CDR3 DNA reads TGTGCCAGCAGTAGGGGGAGCTACACCTTC.

V usage is TRBV29-1 and J usage is TRBJ2-7; D assignment may be TRBD1 or TRBD2 (5 bases each). Per the germline V gene, CDR1 is SQVTM and CDR2 is ANQGSEA. V was trimmed by 5 bases and J by 3 bases, leaving 8 bases between them. The length of the CDR3 is 11 residues. Here the CDR3 DNA reads TGCAGCGTTTTGAGGGGCTACGAGCAGTACTTC. It translates to CSVLRGYEQYF.

The V gene is TRBV7-9, the J gene TRBJ1-1; D is perhaps TRBD1 (5 bases). The CDR3 runs 14 residues. Per germline, CDR1 SEHNR and CDR2 FQNEAQ (reference sequence). V gave up 4 bases and J gave up 1 base, with 10 bases separating them. CDR3 loop: CASSWGQENTEAFF. The CDR3 DNA follows: TGTGCCAGCAGCTGGGGCCAGGAGAACACTGAAGCTTTCTTT.

This chain uses TRBV2 with TRBJ1-5, with D possibly being TRBD1 (6 bases). This CDR3 has 16 amino acids. Trimming shortened V by 3 bases and J by 2 bases, and 14 bases separated the two germline ends. Looked up from germline, CDR1 is SNHLY and CDR2 is FYNNEI. The CDR3 nucleotides read TGTGCCAGCAGTGATGGTTACAGGGCGGGCAATCAGCCCCAGCATTTT. It encodes CASSDGYRAGNQPQHF.

V usage is TRBV6-5 and J usage is TRBJ2-3; no clear D. The CDR3 has 13 residues. CDR1 and CDR2 (germline): MNHEY, SVGAGI. V was trimmed by 1 base and J by 6 bases, leaving 8 bases between them. CDR3 nucleotides: TGTGCCAGCAGTTACTTCCCAAGGGATACGCAGTATTTT. Translated: CASSYFPRDTQYF.

The V gene is TRBV28, the J gene TRBJ1-4; D is perhaps TRBD1 (5 bases). V lost 3 bases and J 4 bases, leaving 12 bases between the germline ends. The CDR3 consists of 15 residues. Germline assignment: CDR1 MDHEN and CDR2 SYDVKM. As DNA, the CDR3 is TGTGCCAGCAGTTTCCGTGGAGGGGTTAATGAAAAACTGTTTTTT. Translating it yields CASSFRGGVNEKLFF.

This chain joins TRBV21-1 and TRBJ2-1; the table's D gene call, TRBD2, was not cross checked with the DNA. TRBV21-1 is marked as a pseudogene. The CDR3 spans 17 residues. CDR3 DNA: TGTGCCAGCAGCAAATGCGTAGCGGGGGGGCCCTACAATGAGCAGTTCTTC. As protein: CASSKCVAGGPYNEQFF.